The rows below give T cell receptor beta chains drawn from one sample of a study of T cell changes during pregnancy in multiple sclerosis. Profiling relied on immunoSEQ multiplex PCR, and the TCRdb table lists in-frame clones only, not all of them. The sample shows around 60,000 clones, 75% to 95% of them seen only once. Sequenced here: CD4+ T cells from peripheral blood mononuclear cells, sampled after pregnancy. The source is a female donor in good health, enrolled as a control in a pregnancy study. Each CDR3 is given without its conserved first and last residue.

TRBV5-8 13 ASSSRGRRYGEQY
TRBV7-8 13 ASSPTRASGNTIY
TRBV4-1 13 ASSQEGGGANEQF
TRBV15 13 ATSRDPGSQETQY
TRBV7-3 12 ASSAGGGYNEQF
TRBV14 11 ASSQVAGNTIY
TRBV7-2 11 ASSYDRYTEAF
TRBV19 13 ASSMRGQGNTEAF
TRBV7-9 15 ASSSRAGQVSGNTIY
TRBV5-4 12 ASSTGQILYEQY
TRBV11-3 12 ASSYGGGGDTQY